The present T cell receptor beta chain was sequenced within a study of T cell responses to AZD1222 COVID-19 vaccine. Germline CDR1 LGHDT, CDR2 YNNKEL (reference sequence). The V segment lost 5 bases and the J segment 4 bases; nucleotides outside the gene matches: 3. The CDR3 spans 13 residues. Study-level points and caveats: Distributed over spike, vaccine-associated CD4 TCRs predominated at 160-218 and 743-854. After the peak T cell response, and only then, were repertoires sampled.

Profiling relied on immunoSEQ multiplex PCR, and the TCRdb table lists in-frame clones only, not all of them. Of about 150,000 clones detected, 75% to 85% appear once; the ten largest clones hold less than 5%. This clone was observed a few times. What it binds is unknown. The chain employs TRBV3-1 (or the pseudogene TRBV3-2) and TRBJ1-2, with 8 nucleotides matching TRBD1. This clonotype originated in an adult in good health. The material sequenced was peripheral blood, taken on day 0 of MenACWY control vaccination. The CDR3 sequence: CASSWTGLYGYTF. The CDR3 bases are TGTGCCAGCAGCTGGACAGGGCTCTATGGCTACACCTTC.